The 24 T cell receptor beta chains in this list originate from one sample, sequenced in a study of shared clonotypes between healthy human individuals. Assay used: immunoSEQ multiplex PCR; TCRdb lists only in-frame clones, some missing. Of 950,000 to 1,300,000 clones in the sample, around 74% were seen once. The sample was memory CD4+ T cells sorted from blood. Subset in this sample: CD45RA-negative fraction. These receptors were obtained from a man aged 18-30 years in good health.

The CDR3 region has the DNA TGTGCCAGCCCCATGTCGGGGGTAGGCGGGGAGCTGTTTTTT. The encoded protein is CASPMSGVGGELFF. V gene TRBV11-2 combines with J gene TRBJ2-2; maybe TRBD2 (6 bases). The V end lost 8 bases, the J end lost 7 bases, and 17 bases lay between the germline ends. CDR1 and CDR2 (germline): SGHAT, FQNNGV. This CDR3 has 14 residues.

J is TRBJ2-7 and V is TRBV25-1; 8 bases map to TRBD2. Germline V gene sequence: CDR1 MGHDK, CDR2 SYGVNS. The CDR3 is made up of 16 amino acids. V dropped 0 bases and J dropped 5; count of bases not matched to a gene: 9. CDR3 DNA: TGTGCCAGCAGTGAATATAAGGGCGGGAGGACCGACGAGCAGTACTTC. Amino acid sequence: CASSEYKGGRTDEQYF.

The chain carries TRBV18 and TRBJ1-4; TRBD1 might be the D (5 bases). V lost 1 base to trimming and J lost 14 bases, with 11 bases between them. Germline CDR1 and CDR2: KGHSH and LQKENI. The CDR3 length is 12 residues. The CDR3 bases are TGTGCCAGCTCACCACAAGGGGAGAGGCTGTTTTTT. Its protein is CASSPQGERLFF.

CDR3 in amino acids: CASSLVQGSAEAFF. The DNA of the CDR3 is TGCGCCAGCAGCTTGGTTCAGGGATCGGCTGAAGCTTTCTTT. The chain couples TRBV5-1 to TRBJ1-1, with D possibly being TRBD1 (5 bases). Per the germline V gene, CDR1 is SGHRS and CDR2 is YFSETQ. The germline V and J ends were trimmed by 0 bases and 6 bases, with 12 bases remaining between them. The CDR3 is made up of 14 amino acids.

The V call is TRBV28, the J call TRBJ2-5; 11 bases line up with TRBD1. CDR3 length equals 16 residues. V was pared by 5 bases and J by 4 bases, with 9 bases of the junction left unmatched. Germline CDR1 MDHEN, CDR2 SYDVKM. CDR3 protein: CASSISGTGGRETQYF. In DNA form, the CDR3 reads TGTGCCAGCAGTATCTCCGGGACAGGGGGTAGAGAGACCCAGTACTTC. The full variable domain, completed using reference TRBV28 and TRBJ2-5, is DVKVTQSSRYLVKRTGEKVFLECVQDMDHENMFWYRQDPGLGLRLIYFSYDVKMKEKGDIPEGYSVSREKKERFSLILESASTNQTSMYLCASSISGTGGRETQYFGPGTRLLVL.

As concerns this clone: The sample contains more than one DNA sequence encoding this CDR3. The genes are TRBV7-9 and TRBJ1-4; no clear D. Germline lookup yields CDR1 SEHNR and CDR2 FQNEAQ (reference sequence). This CDR3 contains 16 residues. The germline V and J ends were trimmed by 1 base and 0 bases, with 9 bases remaining between them. DNA of the CDR3: TGTGCCAGCAGCTTAGGCCAGCCTGCAACTAATGAAAAACTGTTTTTT. It yields the protein CASSLGQPATNEKLFF.

This rearrangement joins TRBV6-6 to TRBJ2-7; D not certain. There are 12 residues in the CDR3. The germline V and J ends were trimmed by 5 bases and 3 bases, with 8 bases remaining between them. The V gene's germline CDR1 is MNHNY and CDR2 SVGAGI (reference sequence). This CDR3 is CASSPQYYEQYF. The DNA of the CDR3 is TGTGCCAGCAGTCCACAGTACTACGAGCAGTACTTC.

The chain couples TRBV29-1 to TRBJ2-6; 7 bases line up with TRBD1. V lost 2 bases to trimming and J lost 3 bases; unmatched junction nucleotides: 13. This CDR3 is built from 18 residues. The germline gives CDR1 SQVTM, CDR2 ANQGSEA. The CDR3 coding sequence is TGCAGCGTTGAAAAACTACATAAGGGGGCGCATGGGGCCAACGTCCTGACTTTC. Protein sequence: CSVEKLHKGAHGANVLTF.

This clone was detected only a few times. The chain carries TRBV7-9 and TRBJ1-3; unclear D gene. This CDR3 region has 11 residues. CDR1 and CDR2 (germline): SEHNR, FQNEAQ (reference sequence). With 5 bases removed from V and 8 bases from J, the gap between germline ends came to 7 bases. The CDR3, as DNA: TGTGCCAGCAGCGAGATAGACACCATATATTTT. This gives the protein CASSEIDTIYF.

The sample holds a few counts of this clone. This sequence joins TRBV14 and TRBJ2-7; no definite D call. Per the germline V gene, CDR1 is SGHDN and CDR2 is FVKESK. The CDR3 has 12 residues. V was clipped by 5 bases and J by 7 bases, with 12 bases between them. The CDR3 DNA follows: TGTGCCAGCAGCTACCTAGGAAGGGAGCAGTACTTC. As protein: CASSYLGREQYF.

This clone was picked up a small number of times. J is TRBJ1-5 and V is TRBV6-1; TRBD1 agrees at 9 bases. The trim removed 6 bases at V and 5 bases at J, leaving 5 bases unmatched. CDR1 and CDR2 (germline): MNHNS, SASEGT. CDR3 length: 14 amino acids. CDR3 nucleotides: TGTGCCAGCAGCGGACAGGGGATGTATCAGCCCCAGCATTTT. It encodes CASSGQGMYQPQHF.

The chain joins TRBV7-2 to TRBJ1-5; 10 nucleotides agree with TRBD1. From germline, CDR1 is SGHTA and CDR2 FQGNSA. The CDR3 is 15 amino acids. V trimming: 2 bases; J trimming: 6 bases; junction bases outside the gene matches: 4. Here the CDR3 reads CASSLRQGAGQPQHF. CDR3 nucleotide sequence: TGTGCCAGCAGCTTAAGACAGGGGGCCGGTCAGCCCCAGCATTTT.

The genes are TRBV6-6 and TRBJ1-5, with no clear D. The CDR3 totals 13 residues. In germline, CDR1 is MNHNY, CDR2 SVGAGI (reference sequence). Trimming cost V 8 bases and J 5 bases, with 13 bases left between them. CDR3 sequence (DNA): TGTGCCAGCGCACCAACCGAGGATCAGCCCCAGCATTTT. Amino acid sequence: CASAPTEDQPQHF.

The CDR3 loop is CASSEAAGNQPQHF. In nucleotides, the CDR3 is TGTGCCAGCAGTGAAGCCGCGGGGAATCAGCCCCAGCATTTT. The chain uses TRBV2 and TRBJ1-5; D call uncertain. The CDR3 has 14 amino acids. Germline values: CDR1 SNHLY, CDR2 FYNNEI. The ends were cut back, 0 bases at V and 4 bases at J, with 7 bases in the middle.

On this clone: In the same sample, other DNA sequences code for this CDR3. The chain links TRBV29-1 to TRBJ1-1; D call uncertain. Deletions cut 4 bases from V and 0 bases from J, with 9 bases between. CDR3 length: 13 amino acids. CDR1 and CDR2 (germline): SQVTM, ANQGSEA. As DNA, the CDR3 is TGCAGCGTTGTAGGACGGATGAACACTGAAGCTTTCTTT. Translation: CSVVGRMNTEAFF.

This clone was picked up a small number of times. Other nucleotide sequences from this sample produce the same CDR3. The rearrangement joins TRBV5-1 to TRBJ2-1, with TRBD1 identical over 7 bases. CDR1 is SGHRS and CDR2 is YFSETQ in the germline V gene. The trim removed 4 bases at V and 1 base at J, leaving 2 bases unmatched. The CDR3 extends over 14 amino acids. The CDR3 is CASSPGQSYNEQFF. In nucleotides, the CDR3 is TGCGCCAGCAGCCCGGGACAGTCCTACAATGAGCAGTTCTTC.

CDR3 DNA sequence: TGTGCCAGCAGCAAAGAAGCCTACAATGAGCAGTTCTTC. Amino acids: CASSKEAYNEQFF. The rearrangement links TRBV7-2 to TRBJ2-1; no reliable D call. Germline V lookup: CDR1 SGHTA, CDR2 FQGNSA. Trimming stripped 5 bases from V and 2 bases from J, with 7 bases between. This CDR3 is built from 13 residues.

The chain combines TRBV30 with TRBJ2-2; 10 bases line up with TRBD1. V lost 1 base and J lost 5; bases outside the gene matches: 4. The CDR3 is made up of 15 amino acids. Germline lookup yields CDR1 GTSNPN and CDR2 SVGIG (reference sequence). CDR3 in amino acids: CAWSGTGGITGELFF. The CDR3 region has the DNA TGTGCCTGGAGTGGGACAGGGGGTATAACCGGGGAGCTGTTTTTT.

In its sample, this clone was seen many times. The chain links TRBV7-9 to TRBJ2-1; tentatively, D is TRBD1 or TRBD2 (6 bases each). Germline V gene sequence: CDR1 SEHNR, CDR2 FQNEAQ (reference sequence). V shed 6 bases and J shed 0 bases, with 9 bases lying between them. CDR3 size: 14 residues. The CDR3 nucleotides are TGTGCCAGCAGAGGGGGGCTCTCCTACAATGAGCAGTTCTTC. It yields the protein CASRGGLSYNEQFF.

This clone was seen a handful of times. V and J are TRBV15 and TRBJ1-1, with D perhaps matching TRBD1 (5 bases). The V gene's germline CDR1 is LNHNV and CDR2 YYDKDF (reference sequence). The V and J ends lost 0 bases and 1 base respectively, with 15 bases between them. The CDR3 runs to 17 residues. In DNA form, the CDR3 reads TGTGCCACCAGCAGAGATAAGGTAGACAGACCGAACACTGAAGCTTTCTTT. This translates into CATSRDKVDRPNTEAFF.

J is TRBJ2-1 and V is TRBV5-1, with 7 bases matching TRBD1. Germline CDR1 is SGHRS and CDR2 is YFSETQ. V shed 0 bases, J shed 8 bases, and the junction held 11 bases outside the gene matches. This CDR3 comprises 16 residues. CDR3: CASSLGVTGAGDEQFF. The CDR3 nucleotides are TGCGCCAGCAGCTTGGGAGTTACAGGGGCAGGGGATGAGCAGTTCTTC.

This clone appeared a few times. The chain combines TRBV7-8 with TRBJ2-1, with TRBD2 matching over 7 bases. The CDR3 contains 12 residues. The V gene end was trimmed by 5 bases and the J gene end by 12 bases; junction bases not matched to a gene: 7. Germline CDR1 is SGHVS and CDR2 is FQNEAQ. Here the CDR3 DNA reads TGTGCCAGCAGCCCCGGCGCTAGCGGGCAGTTCTTC. Residues: CASSPGASGQFF.

The J gene is TRBJ2-7, the V gene TRBV7-9; D possibly uses TRBD1 or TRBD2 (7 bases each). Germline CDR1 reads SEHNR; CDR2 reads FQNEAQ (reference sequence). V was trimmed by 5 bases and J by 5 bases, leaving 28 bases between them. The CDR3 contains 18 residues. CDR3 in amino acids: CASSRGDLSPRGAHEQYF. As DNA, the CDR3 is TGTGCCAGCAGCCGGGGGGATCTCTCGCCCAGGGGGGCCCACGAGCAGTACTTC.

This clone came up a few times. The CDR3 here is CASSQDRGGGSETQYF. The CDR3 DNA sequence: TGCGCCAGCAGCCAAGACCGGGGGGGAGGATCGGAGACCCAGTACTTC. V usage is TRBV4-1 and J usage is TRBJ2-5, with 8 bases lining up with TRBD2. Germline CDR1 is MGHRA and CDR2 is YSYEKL. V lost 0 bases and J lost 5; bases outside the gene matches: 8. This CDR3 has 16 residues.